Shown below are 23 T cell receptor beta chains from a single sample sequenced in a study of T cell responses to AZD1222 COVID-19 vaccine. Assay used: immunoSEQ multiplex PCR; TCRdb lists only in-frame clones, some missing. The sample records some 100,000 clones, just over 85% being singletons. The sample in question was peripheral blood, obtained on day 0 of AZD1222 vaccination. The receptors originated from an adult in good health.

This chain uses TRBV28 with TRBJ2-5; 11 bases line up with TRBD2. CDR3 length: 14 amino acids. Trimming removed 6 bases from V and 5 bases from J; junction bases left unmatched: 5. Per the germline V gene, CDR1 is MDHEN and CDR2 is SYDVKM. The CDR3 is CASRSSGRMETQYF. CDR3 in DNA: TGTGCCAGCAGGTCTAGCGGGAGGATGGAGACCCAGTACTTC. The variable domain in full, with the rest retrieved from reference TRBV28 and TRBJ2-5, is DVKVTQSSRYLVKRTGEKVFLECVQDMDHENMFWYRQDPGLGLRLIYFSYDVKMKEKGDIPEGYSVSREKKERFSLILESASTNQTSMYLCASRSSGRMETQYFGPGTRLLVL.

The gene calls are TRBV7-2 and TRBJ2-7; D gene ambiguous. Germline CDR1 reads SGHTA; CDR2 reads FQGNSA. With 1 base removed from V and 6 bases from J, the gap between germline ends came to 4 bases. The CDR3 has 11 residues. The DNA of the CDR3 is TGTGCCAGCAGCTTAGTGGCCGAGCAGTACTTC. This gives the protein CASSLVAEQYF.

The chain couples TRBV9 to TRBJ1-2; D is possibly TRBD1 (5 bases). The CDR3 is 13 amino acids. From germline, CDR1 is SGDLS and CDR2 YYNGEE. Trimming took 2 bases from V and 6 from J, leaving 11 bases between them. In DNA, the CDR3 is TGTGCCAGCAGCGTCTCGGGGGGTCATGGCTACACCTTC. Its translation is CASSVSGGHGYTF.

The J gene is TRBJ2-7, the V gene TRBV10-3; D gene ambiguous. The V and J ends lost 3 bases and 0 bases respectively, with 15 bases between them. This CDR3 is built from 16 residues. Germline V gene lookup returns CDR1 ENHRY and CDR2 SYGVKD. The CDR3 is CAISDKNAVSSYEQYF. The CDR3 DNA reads TGTGCCATCAGTGACAAGAACGCGGTGAGCTCCTACGAGCAGTACTTC.

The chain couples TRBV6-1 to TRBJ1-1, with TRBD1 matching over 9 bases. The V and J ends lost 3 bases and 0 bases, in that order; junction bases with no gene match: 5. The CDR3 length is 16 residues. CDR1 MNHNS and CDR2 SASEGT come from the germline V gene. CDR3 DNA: TGTGCCAGCAGTGATTCTGGACAGGGGATGAACACTGAAGCTTTCTTT. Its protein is CASSDSGQGMNTEAFF.

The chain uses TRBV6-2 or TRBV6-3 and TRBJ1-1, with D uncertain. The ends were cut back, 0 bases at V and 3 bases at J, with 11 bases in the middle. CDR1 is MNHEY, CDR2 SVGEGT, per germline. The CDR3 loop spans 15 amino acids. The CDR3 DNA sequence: TGTGCCAGCAGTTACTCGCGCCAAACGGACACTGAAGCTTTCTTT. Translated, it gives CASSYSRQTDTEAFF.

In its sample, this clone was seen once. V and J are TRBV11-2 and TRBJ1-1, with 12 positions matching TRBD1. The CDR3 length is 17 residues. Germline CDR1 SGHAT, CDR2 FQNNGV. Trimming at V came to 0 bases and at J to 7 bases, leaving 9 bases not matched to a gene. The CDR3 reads CASSLEGTGGALFEAFF. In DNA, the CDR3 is TGTGCCAGCAGCTTAGAGGGGACAGGGGGCGCCCTTTTTGAAGCTTTCTTT.

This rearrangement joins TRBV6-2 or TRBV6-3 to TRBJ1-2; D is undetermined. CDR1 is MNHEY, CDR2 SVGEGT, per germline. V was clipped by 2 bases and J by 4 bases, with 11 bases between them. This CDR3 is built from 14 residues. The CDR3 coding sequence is TGTGCCAGCAGTTACGTTCCTTGGGCCTATGGCTACACCTTC. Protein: CASSYVPWAYGYTF.

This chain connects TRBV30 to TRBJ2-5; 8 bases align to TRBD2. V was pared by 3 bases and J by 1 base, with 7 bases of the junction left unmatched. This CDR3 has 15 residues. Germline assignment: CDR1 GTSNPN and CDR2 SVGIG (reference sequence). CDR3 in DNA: TGTGCCTGGAGCCGGTTAGCGGGATCCCAAGAGACCCAGTACTTC. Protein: CAWSRLAGSQETQYF.

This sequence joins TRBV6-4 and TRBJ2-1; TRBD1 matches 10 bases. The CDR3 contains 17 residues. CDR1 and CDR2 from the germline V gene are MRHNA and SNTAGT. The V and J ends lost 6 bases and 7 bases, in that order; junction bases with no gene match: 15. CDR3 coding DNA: TGTGCCAGCAGCGCCAGCCTCCGGGACAGGGGAAGGAATGAGCAGTTCTTC. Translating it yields CASSASLRDRGRNEQFF.

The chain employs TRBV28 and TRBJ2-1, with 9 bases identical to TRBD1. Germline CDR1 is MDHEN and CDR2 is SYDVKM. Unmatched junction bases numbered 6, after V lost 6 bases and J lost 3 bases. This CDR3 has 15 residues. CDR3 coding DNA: TGTGCCAGCAGCCGCCCGGGACAGGGCTACAATGAGCAGTTCTTC. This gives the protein CASSRPGQGYNEQFF.

CDR3 in DNA: TGTGCCAGCAGGACGACAGAGATGCCTGAAGCTTTCTTT. Translating it yields CASRTTEMPEAFF. The chain recombines TRBV2 with TRBJ1-1; TRBD1 might be the D (5 bases). V was shortened by 6 bases and J by 6 bases, with 14 bases between the two germline ends. Germline CDR1 and CDR2: SNHLY and FYNNEI. This CDR3 is 13 amino acids long.

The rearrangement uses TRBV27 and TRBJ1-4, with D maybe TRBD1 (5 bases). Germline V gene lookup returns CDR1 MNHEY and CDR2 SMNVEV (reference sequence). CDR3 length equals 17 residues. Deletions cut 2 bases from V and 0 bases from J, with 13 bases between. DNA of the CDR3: TGTGCCAGCAGTTTACATCTCACAGGTGCAACTAATGAAAAACTGTTTTTT. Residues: CASSLHLTGATNEKLFF.

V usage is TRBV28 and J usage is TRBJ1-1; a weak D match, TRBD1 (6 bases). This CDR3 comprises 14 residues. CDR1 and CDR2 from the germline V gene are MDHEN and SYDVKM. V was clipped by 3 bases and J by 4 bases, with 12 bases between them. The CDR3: CASSFGGQVTEAFF. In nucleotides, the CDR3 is TGTGCCAGCAGTTTTGGGGGGCAAGTCACTGAAGCTTTCTTT.

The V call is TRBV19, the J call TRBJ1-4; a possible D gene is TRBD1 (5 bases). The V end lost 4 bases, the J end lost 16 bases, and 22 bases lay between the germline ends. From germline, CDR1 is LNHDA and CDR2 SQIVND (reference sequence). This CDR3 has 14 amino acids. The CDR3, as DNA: TGTGCCAGTAGTACCGCCCGTGACAGTCCCCGAGGGTTTTTT. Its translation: CASSTARDSPRGFF.

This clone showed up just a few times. CDR3 region: CASGTEINYGYTF. The CDR3 region has the DNA TGCGCCAGCGGGACAGAAATTAACTATGGCTACACCTTC. The V and J genes are TRBV5-1 and TRBJ1-2; 7 bases are shared with TRBD1. The CDR3 is 13 residues long. V was clipped by 7 bases and J by 1 base; unmatched bases: 4. CDR1 and CDR2 (germline): SGHRS, YFSETQ.

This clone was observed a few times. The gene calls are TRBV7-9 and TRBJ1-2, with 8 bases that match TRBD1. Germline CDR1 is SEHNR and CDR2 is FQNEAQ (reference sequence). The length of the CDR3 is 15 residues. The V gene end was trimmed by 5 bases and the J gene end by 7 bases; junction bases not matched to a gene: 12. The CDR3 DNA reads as TGTGCCAGCAGCCCTGACCGTCAGGGGGCCTCTGGCTACACCTTC. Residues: CASSPDRQGASGYTF.

This CDR3 reads CASSVEPQGAGEQFF. For the CDR3, the DNA is TGTGCCAGCAGCGTAGAGCCACAGGGGGCCGGTGAGCAGTTCTTC. The V call is TRBV9, the J call TRBJ2-1; 9 bases map to TRBD1. This CDR3 comprises 15 residues. Germline V gene data show CDR1 as SGDLS and CDR2 as YYNGEE. Trimming took 0 bases from V and 9 from J; bases not matched to a gene: 7.

CDR3 bases: TGTGCCAGCTCACCCGGGGGGACAGAGCAGTTCTTC. Translated: CASSPGGTEQFF. This chain links TRBV18 with TRBJ2-1, with D perhaps matching TRBD2 (7 bases). CDR1 and CDR2 from the germline V gene are KGHSH and LQKENI. V lost 3 bases and J lost 10, with 10 bases in between. The CDR3 has 12 amino acids. Using reference TRBV18 and TRBJ2-1 for the parts outside the CDR3, the full variable domain is NAGVMQNPRHLVRRRGQEARLRCSPMKGHSHVYWYRQLPEEGLKFMVYLQKENIIDESGMPKERFSAEFPKEGPSILRIQQVVRGDSAAYFCASSPGGTEQFFGPGTRLTVL.

In DNA, the CDR3 is TGTGCCAGCAGCTTCCCGGGACTAGCGGGAGGGTTACCCTACAATGAGCAGTTCTTC. It encodes CASSFPGLAGGLPYNEQFF. This chain links TRBV7-4 with TRBJ2-1, with 16 bases fitting TRBD2. V gave up 3 bases and J gave up 2 bases; unmatched junction bases: 7. Germline CDR1 and CDR2: SGHVT and SQSDAQ. The CDR3 is 19 amino acids.

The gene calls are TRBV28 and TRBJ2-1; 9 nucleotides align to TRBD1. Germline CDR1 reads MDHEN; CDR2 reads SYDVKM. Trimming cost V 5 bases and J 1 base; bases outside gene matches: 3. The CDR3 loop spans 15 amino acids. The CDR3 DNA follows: TGTGCCAGCAGTGGGGGGACAGGGTCCTACAATGAGCAGTTCTTC. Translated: CASSGGTGSYNEQFF.

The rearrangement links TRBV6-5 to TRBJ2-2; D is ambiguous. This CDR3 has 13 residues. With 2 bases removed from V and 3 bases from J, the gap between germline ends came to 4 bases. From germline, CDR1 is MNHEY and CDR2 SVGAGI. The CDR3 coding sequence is TGTGCCAGCAGTTACGGATACACCGGGGAGCTGTTTTTT. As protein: CASSYGYTGELFF.

CDR3 loop: CASSLGGGHSYEQYF. The CDR3 region has the DNA TGTGCCAGCAGCTTGGGCGGGGGCCACTCCTACGAGCAGTACTTC. The V and J genes are TRBV5-4 and TRBJ2-7; tentatively, D is TRBD2 (7 bases). This CDR3 has 15 residues. CDR1 is SGHNT and CDR2 is YYREEE in the germline V gene (reference sequence). V lost 0 bases and J lost 0, with 10 bases in between.